This is a list of T cell receptor beta chains from one sample in a study of molecular identifiers for immune sequencing clone quantification. Each CDR3 protein is one row after TCRdb ran MiXCR on the PCR reads. The sample yields some 89,000 distinct CDR3 sequences, about 24% seen once. Sequencing was performed on naive CD8+ T cells from blood, with Jurkat cell RNA spiked in. These receptors all come from a human donor in good health. Some libraries in this study had Jurkat cell RNA spiked in. Each CDR3 is given with its conserved first and last residue. D genes are given only for firm matches. Size tells how often a clone was seen (once, few, many) or the class of an expanded clone, and some rows leave it out.

V: TRBV6-2/TRBV6-3; D: -; J: TRBJ2-7; size: many; DNA: TGTGCCAGCAGTTTCGGCCCAACCTACGAGCAGTACTTC; CDR3: CASSFGPTYEQYF
V: TRBV27; D: -; J: TRBJ1-2; size: many; DNA: TGTGCCAGCAGTAGGAAGGGGGGTTTCTATGGCTACACCTTC; CDR3: CASSRKGGFYGYTF
V: TRBV28; D: -; J: TRBJ1-1; size: -; DNA: TGTGCCAGCAGCCCACCTCCAGGGATCGGGGACACTGAAGCTCTCTTT; CDR3: CASSPPPGIGDTEALF
V: TRBV29-1; D: -; J: TRBJ2-3; size: many; DNA: TGCAGCGTTGAAACGGGAGACGGCACAGATACGCAGTATTTT; CDR3: CSVETGDGTDTQYF
V: TRBV27; D: -; J: TRBJ2-3; size: many; DNA: TGTGCCAGCAGTTTGGGAAATACGCAGTATTTT; CDR3: CASSLGNTQYF
V: TRBV27; D: TRBD1; J: TRBJ2-7; size: many; DNA: TGTGCCAGCAGTTTAGGGACAGCCGCCTACGAGCAGTACTTC; CDR3: CASSLGTAAYEQYF
V: TRBV7-2; D: -; J: TRBJ1-3; size: many; DNA: TGTGCCAGCAGCTTAGGAGGGAATCGGGTCTCTGGAAACACCATATATTTT; CDR3: CASSLGGNRVSGNTIYF
V: TRBV30; D: -; J: TRBJ2-5; size: many; DNA: TGTGCCTGGAGCGAGGACCCGACCGTGACCCAGTACTTC; CDR3: CAWSEDPTVTQYF
V: TRBV20-1; D: TRBD1; J: TRBJ1-1; size: many; DNA: TGCAGTGGCGGGCAGGGGGCAAGAAATGAAGCTTTCTTT; CDR3: CSGGQGARNEAFF
V: TRBV28; D: TRBD1; J: TRBJ1-5; size: many; DNA: TGTGCCAGCAGTGCTGGGACAGGGGGACGCAATCAGCCCCAGCATTTT; CDR3: CASSAGTGGRNQPQHF
V: TRBV19; D: -; J: TRBJ2-4; size: few; DNA: TGTGCCAGTAGTATTGGTATGGGAATCAGCAAAAACATTCAGTACTTC; CDR3: CASSIGMGISKNIQYF
V: TRBV5-1; D: TRBD2; J: TRBJ2-3; size: -; DNA: TGCGCCAGCAGCTTGGAGACTAGCGGTAGCGCAGATACGCAGTATTTT; CDR3: CASSLETSGSADTQYF
V: TRBV28; D: -; J: TRBJ1-6; size: many; DNA: TGTGCCAGCAGCCCCCCCGGCTCACTTGGACACTTT; CDR3: CASSPPGSLGHF
V: TRBV4-3; D: TRBD1; J: TRBJ1-2; size: many; DNA: TGCGCCAGCAGCCAAGAGGACAGGGCCGGCGGCTACACCTTC; CDR3: CASSQEDRAGGYTF
V: TRBV7-9; D: -; J: TRBJ2-3; size: -; DNA: TGTGCCAGCAGCGCCACACGGACAGATACGCAGTATTTT; CDR3: CASSATRTDTQYF
V: TRBV27; D: -; J: TRBJ2-5; size: many; DNA: TGTGCCAGCAGAATCAGGTACCAAGAGACCCAGTACTTC; CDR3: CASRIRYQETQYF
V: TRBV28; D: -; J: TRBJ2-2; size: many; DNA: TGTGCCAGCAGTTTGGGGGTCCCCACCGGGGAGCTGTTTTTT; CDR3: CASSLGVPTGELFF
V: TRBV28; D: TRBD1; J: TRBJ2-7; size: many; DNA: TGTGCCAGCAGTTTCTACAGGGGGCCGGACGAGCAGTACTTC; CDR3: CASSFYRGPDEQYF
V: TRBV6-5; D: TRBD2; J: TRBJ2-3; size: many; DNA: TGTGCCAGCAAGGGACTAGCGGGAGTGACAGATACGCAGTATTTT; CDR3: CASKGLAGVTDTQYF
V: TRBV27; D: TRBD1; J: TRBJ1-1; size: many; DNA: TGTGCCAGCGGGCCGCTGACAGGGGGCACTGAAGCTTTCTTT; CDR3: CASGPLTGGTEAFF
V: TRBV6-6; D: TRBD1; J: TRBJ1-3; size: -; DNA: TGTGCCAGCAGCCCCGGCGCGGGGACAGGCTCTGGAAACACCATATATTTT; CDR3: CASSPGAGTGSGNTIYF
V: TRBV27; D: -; J: TRBJ2-7; size: few; DNA: TGTGCCAGCAGTTTTTTCAGGGGACCGTCCTACGAGCAGTACTTC; CDR3: CASSFFRGPSYEQYF
V: TRBV6-5; D: -; J: TRBJ1-4; size: many; DNA: TGTGCCAGCAGTCTTAGTCAGTCCTGGTTTACGGACACTAATGAAAAACTGTTTTTT; CDR3: CASSLSQSWFTDTNEKLFF
V: TRBV5-1; D: TRBD1; J: TRBJ2-7; size: many; DNA: TGCGCCAGCAGCTACGGACAGGGGTACGAGCAGTACTTC; CDR3: CASSYGQGYEQYF
V: TRBV6-5; D: TRBD2; J: TRBJ2-1; size: many; DNA: TGTGCCAGCAGTCAGGGACTAGCGGGAGGGCCGGGGCAGTTCTTC; CDR3: CASSQGLAGGPGQFF
V: TRBV6-1; D: TRBD1; J: TRBJ2-7; size: few; DNA: TGTGCCAGCAGGGACCTGGGGACAGCCTACGAGCAGTACTTC; CDR3: CASRDLGTAYEQYF
V: TRBV20-1; D: TRBD1; J: TRBJ2-3; size: many; DNA: TGCAGTGCTAGATCGGGACAGATCCCTGGGTCTAGCACAGATACGCAGTATTTT; CDR3: CSARSGQIPGSSTDTQYF
V: TRBV12-3/TRBV12-4; D: -; J: TRBJ1-1; size: many; DNA: TGTGCCAGCAGTTTAGGCGAGGGCACTGAAGCTTTCTTT; CDR3: CASSLGEGTEAFF
V: TRBV7-6; D: -; J: TRBJ2-5; size: many; DNA: TGTGCCAGCAGCTCGCTTGGGTCAGAGCAAGAGACCCAGTACTTC; CDR3: CASSSLGSEQETQYF
V: TRBV19; D: TRBD2; J: TRBJ2-1; size: -; DNA: TGTGCCAGTAGGCGGCGGGACAGTGGACTAGCGGGCCCAAGCTCCTGCAATGAGCAGTTCTTC; CDR3: CASRRRDSGLAGPSSCNEQFF
V: TRBV4-1; D: -; J: TRBJ2-1; size: many; DNA: TGCGCCAGCAGCCAAGATTGGGGAAGTAACAATGAGCAGTTCTTC; CDR3: CASSQDWGSNNEQFF
V: TRBV2; D: -; J: TRBJ2-3; size: many; DNA: TGTGCCAGCAAGGGGTATAACCCCCCAGATACGCAGTATTTT; CDR3: CASKGYNPPDTQYF
V: TRBV10-2; D: -; J: TRBJ1-5; size: many; DNA: TGCGCCAGCAGTGAGAGCGGGGGTTTACAGCCCCAGCATTTT; CDR3: CASSESGGLQPQHF
V: TRBV2; D: TRBD2; J: TRBJ2-3; size: many; DNA: TGTGCCAGCAGGGGGACTAGCGGGGCTCCTAGCACAGATACGCAGTATTTT; CDR3: CASRGTSGAPSTDTQYF
V: TRBV28; D: -; J: TRBJ2-1; size: few; DNA: TGTGCCAGCAGTTTGAATACACCGGCCCCTTACAATGAGCAGTTCTTC; CDR3: CASSLNTPAPYNEQFF
V: TRBV18; D: TRBD1; J: TRBJ1-1; size: few; DNA: TGTGCCAGCTCACCACCGGGACAGGGAGTGAACACTGAAGCTTTCTTT; CDR3: CASSPPGQGVNTEAFF
V: TRBV20-1; D: TRBD2; J: TRBJ2-3; size: many; DNA: TGCAGTGCTAGAGTGGCGGGAGGGCTTGGAGATACGCAGTATTTT; CDR3: CSARVAGGLGDTQYF
V: TRBV19; D: -; J: TRBJ2-6; size: -; DNA: TGTGCCAGTAGTATACCGGAGGCTGGGGCCAACGTCCTGACTTTC; CDR3: CASSIPEAGANVLTF
V: TRBV5-6; D: -; J: TRBJ2-2; size: few; DNA: TGTGCCAGCAGCTTGGCGTGGAACACCGGGGAGCTGTTTTTT; CDR3: CASSLAWNTGELFF
V: TRBV6-5; D: -; J: TRBJ2-1; size: many; DNA: TGTGCCAGCAGTTACTCGGGTGAGCAGTTCTTC; CDR3: CASSYSGEQFF
V: TRBV27; D: -; J: TRBJ1-5; size: -; DNA: TGTGCCAGCAAACCGGGACGGGGAGATCAGCCCCAGCATTTT; CDR3: CASKPGRGDQPQHF
V: TRBV27; D: -; J: TRBJ1-1; size: -; DNA: TGTGCCAGCAGTTTCGGGGTTGCGGGTGAAGCTTTCTTT; CDR3: CASSFGVAGEAFF
V: TRBV29-1; D: TRBD1; J: TRBJ2-2; size: many; DNA: TGCAGCACACAGGGGGCGGGCACCGGGGAGCTGTTTTTT; CDR3: CSTQGAGTGELFF
V: TRBV20-1; D: TRBD2; J: TRBJ2-7; size: many; DNA: TGCAGTGCTAGACCGACTAGCTGGTACGAGCAGTACTTC; CDR3: CSARPTSWYEQYF
V: TRBV21-1; D: -; J: TRBJ1-5; size: -; DNA: TGTGCCAGCAGCAAGAAGGACGGCAATCAGCCCCAGCATTTT; CDR3: CASSKKDGNQPQHF
V: TRBV14; D: -; J: TRBJ1-2; size: -; DNA: TGTGCCGGTAGCCACATAACCGATGGCTACACCTTC; CDR3: CAGSHITDGYTF
V: TRBV12-3/TRBV12-4; D: TRBD2; J: TRBJ2-3; size: many; DNA: TGTGCCAGCAGTGGCAGACTAGCGGGGCTCACAGATACGCAGTATTTT; CDR3: CASSGRLAGLTDTQYF
V: TRBV12-3/TRBV12-4; D: TRBD2; J: TRBJ2-1; size: few; DNA: TGTGCCAGCAGCCAAATCAGCTCTAGCGGGGGATACAATGAGCAGTTCTTC; CDR3: CASSQISSSGGYNEQFF
V: TRBV24-1; D: -; J: TRBJ2-7; size: few; DNA: TGTGCCACCAACCCGGAATCGGCAGAGGGGGCCTACGAGCAGTACTTC; CDR3: CATNPESAEGAYEQYF
V: TRBV27; D: -; J: TRBJ2-3; size: many; DNA: TGTGCCAGCAGTTTGGCGGGTCCTCCTTTCACAGATACGCAGTATTTT; CDR3: CASSLAGPPFTDTQYF
V: TRBV5-6; D: -; J: TRBJ1-1; size: many; DNA: TGTGCCAGCAGCTTGAGGGGGGGCTACCCTGAAGCTTTCTTT; CDR3: CASSLRGGYPEAFF
V: TRBV30; D: -; J: TRBJ1-1; size: -; DNA: TGTGCCCGGAGCGATACGAGACTTATGGGGACTGAAGCTTTCTTT; CDR3: CARSDTRLMGTEAFF
V: TRBV7-9; D: -; J: TRBJ1-5; size: -; DNA: TGTGCCAGCAGCGCCGAAGGGGACATCGATCAGCCCCAGCATTTT; CDR3: CASSAEGDIDQPQHF